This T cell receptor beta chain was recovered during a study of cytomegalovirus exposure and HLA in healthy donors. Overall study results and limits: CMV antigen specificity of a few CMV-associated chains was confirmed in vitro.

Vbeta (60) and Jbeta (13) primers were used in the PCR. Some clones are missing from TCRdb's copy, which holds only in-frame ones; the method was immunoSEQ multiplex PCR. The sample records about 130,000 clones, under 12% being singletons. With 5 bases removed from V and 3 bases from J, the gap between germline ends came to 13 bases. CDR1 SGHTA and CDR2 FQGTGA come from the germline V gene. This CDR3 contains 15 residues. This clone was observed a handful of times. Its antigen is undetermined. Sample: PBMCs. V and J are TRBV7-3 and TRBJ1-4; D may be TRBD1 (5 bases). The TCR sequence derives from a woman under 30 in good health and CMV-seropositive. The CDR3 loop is CASSLSGGPNEKLFF. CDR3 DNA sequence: TGTGCCAGCAGCCTCTCGGGGGGACCTAATGAAAAACTGTTTTTT.